This T cell receptor beta chain was retrieved from a study of cytomegalovirus exposure and HLA in healthy donors. Across the study: The 130 or so validation repertoires were reported in a later analysis to have been generated on the same platform as the roughly 700 first-cohort repertoires. Study-wide findings and caveats: Diagnosis of cytomegalovirus status made by the classifier reportedly showed high specificity and sensitivity. The study labeled more than 150 TCR beta chains cytomegalovirus-associated.

Repertoires were generated with immunoSEQ multiplex PCR, while TCRdb's copy carries only in-frame clones and drops some. The profile shows approximately 300,000 clones, roughly 87% of them singletons. Turning to this clone: The antigen is undetermined.

There are 16 residues in the CDR3. Germline V gives CDR1 SGHDT, CDR2 YYEEEE. V lost 4 bases and J lost 2; bases outside the gene matches: 5. The specimen sequenced was PBMCs. This chain links TRBV5-6 with TRBJ2-1, with 11 bases that match TRBD2. The clonotype comes from a woman in her twenties or thirties in good health and CMV-seropositive. The CDR3 loop is CASSPYSGRAYNEQFF. The CDR3, as DNA: TGTGCCAGCAGCCCCTATAGCGGGAGGGCCTACAATGAGCAGTTCTTC.